The source of this T cell receptor beta chain is a study of T cells in Graves' hyperthyroidism and ophthalmopathy. The CDR3 contains 14 residues. CDR1 and CDR2 from the germline V gene are MNHEY and SVGEGT. Trimming cost V 5 bases and J 0 bases, with 11 bases left between them. RNA transcripts served as the template for amplifying TCR beta CDR3 regions. A set of HTBI primers served as the primers for a first-round RT-PCR of the TCR CDR3. TCRdb ran MiXCR on the multiplex PCR reads and lists one entry per CDR3 protein. The table records over 700,000 distinct CDR3 sequences, around a sixth of them present only once. Around 9.8 ml fresh peripheral blood yielded the PBMCs. This clonotype was counted at least ten times.

Sequenced: blood. The chain employs TRBV6-2 or TRBV6-3 and TRBJ2-7, with D tentatively TRBD1 (5 bases). This receptor was taken from a woman between 50 and 59 years old with Graves' hyperthyroidism that later progressed to Graves' ophthalmopathy. DNA of the CDR3: TGTGCCAGCAGTCTCGGACAAGTCTCCTACGAGCAGTACTTC. Its translation is CASSLGQVSYEQYF.